The clone carrying this TCR beta chain was detected once. The target antigen is unknown. Libraries were prepared by immunoSEQ multiplex PCR; TCRdb keeps only in-frame clonotypes and omits some of them. The repertoire holds approximately 2,200,000 clones, with just over 90% as singletons. Cells designated naive CD8 were CD45RO-negative and were positively selected for CCR7, with terminally differentiated effector memory CD45RA+ cells excluded. This specimen belongs to a study of shared clonotypes between healthy human individuals. Study-level background: The plates for each donor numbered three CD4 naive, three CD4 memory, two CD8 naive and one CD8 memory. General study points: Across a handful of donors, naive CD4 shared around 5.4%, naive CD8 approximately 3.5%, memory CD4 more than 2%, memory CD8 around 0.36%.

Germline CDR1 reads SGDLS; CDR2 reads YYNGEE. J gave up 6 bases and V 1 base, and 7 bases lay outside the gene matches. CDR3 length: 15 amino acids. The sequenced sample consisted of naive CD8+ T cells from PBMCs. J is TRBJ2-1 and V is TRBV9; 7 bases agree with TRBD2. The TCR originated in a man between 18 and 29 years old in good health. Some clones in this sample may be carry-over from other donors' samples. This CDR3 reads CASSVFASGINEQFF. CDR3 nucleotide sequence: TGTGCCAGCAGCGTATTCGCGAGCGGGATCAATGAGCAGTTCTTC.